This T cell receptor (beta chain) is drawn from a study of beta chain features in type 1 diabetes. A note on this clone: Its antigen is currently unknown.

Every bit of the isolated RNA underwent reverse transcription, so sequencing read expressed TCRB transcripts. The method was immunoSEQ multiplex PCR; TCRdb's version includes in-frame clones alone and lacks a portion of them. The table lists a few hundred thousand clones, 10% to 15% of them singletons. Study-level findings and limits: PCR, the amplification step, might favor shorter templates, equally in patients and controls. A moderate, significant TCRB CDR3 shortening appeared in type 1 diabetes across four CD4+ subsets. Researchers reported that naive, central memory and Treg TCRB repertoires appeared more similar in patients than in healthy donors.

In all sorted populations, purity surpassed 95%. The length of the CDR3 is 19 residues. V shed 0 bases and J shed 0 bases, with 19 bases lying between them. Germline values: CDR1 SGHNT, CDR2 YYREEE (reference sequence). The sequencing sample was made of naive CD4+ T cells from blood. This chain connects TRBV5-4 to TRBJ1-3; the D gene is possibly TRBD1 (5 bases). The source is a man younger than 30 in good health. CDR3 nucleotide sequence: TGTGCCAGCAGCTTGGTTCCCAGGGTAGGGCCCTACTCTGGAAACACCATATATTTT. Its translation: CASSLVPRVGPYSGNTIYF.